This entry features one T cell receptor (beta chain) sequence. These data come from a study of blood T cell repertoires in COVID-19. Whole-study context: Samples representing acute and convalescent COVID-19 were sourced from the United States, Italy and Spain. In each case, the material was cDNA or gDNA derived from T cells, B-cell-depleted T cells, or PBMCs.

Looked up from germline, CDR1 is SGHDT and CDR2 is YYEEEE. This CDR3 is built from 14 residues. V lost 1 base and J lost 3, with 10 bases in between. Original data processing: How many nucleated cells were present was estimated from reference gene primer amplification. TCRdb's copy holds only in-frame clones and misses some; the assay was immunoSEQ multiplex PCR. V and J calls and clone size are given by that table; D and trimming were obtained from the DNA. The sample records more than 150,000 clones, roughly 80% being singletons. The sample consisted of peripheral blood. This chain connects TRBV5-6 to TRBJ2-5; D ambiguous. The TCR was taken from a man in his forties or fifties who had recovered from COVID-19. The CDR3 here is CASSLTPAKETQYF. The CDR3 DNA reads TGTGCCAGCAGCTTGACCCCCGCTAAAGAGACCCAGTACTTC.